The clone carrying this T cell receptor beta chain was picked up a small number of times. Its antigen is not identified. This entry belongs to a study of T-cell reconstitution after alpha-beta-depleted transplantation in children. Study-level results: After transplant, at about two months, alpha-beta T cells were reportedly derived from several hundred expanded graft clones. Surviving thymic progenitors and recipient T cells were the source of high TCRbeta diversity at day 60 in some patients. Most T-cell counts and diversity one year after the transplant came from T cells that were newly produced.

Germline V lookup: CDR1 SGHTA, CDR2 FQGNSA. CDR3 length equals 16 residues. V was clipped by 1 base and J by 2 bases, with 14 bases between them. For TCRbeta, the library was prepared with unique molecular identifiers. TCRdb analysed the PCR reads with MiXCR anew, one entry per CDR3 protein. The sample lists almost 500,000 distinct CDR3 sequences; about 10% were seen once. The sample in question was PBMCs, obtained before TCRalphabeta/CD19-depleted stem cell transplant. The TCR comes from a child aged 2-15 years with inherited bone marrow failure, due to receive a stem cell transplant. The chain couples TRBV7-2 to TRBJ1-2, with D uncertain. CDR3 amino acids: CASSLVLHGSNYGYTF. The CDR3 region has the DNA TGTGCCAGCAGCTTAGTCTTGCACGGATCGAACTATGGCTACACCTTC.